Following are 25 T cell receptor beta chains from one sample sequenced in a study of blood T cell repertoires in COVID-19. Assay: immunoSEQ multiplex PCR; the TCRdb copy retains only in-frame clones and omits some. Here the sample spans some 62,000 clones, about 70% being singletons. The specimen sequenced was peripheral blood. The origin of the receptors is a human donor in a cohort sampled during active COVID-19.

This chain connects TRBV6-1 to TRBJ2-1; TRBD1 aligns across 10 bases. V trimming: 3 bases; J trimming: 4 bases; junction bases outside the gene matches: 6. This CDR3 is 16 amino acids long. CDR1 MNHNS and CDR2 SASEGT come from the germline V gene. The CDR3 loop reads CASSDGRDRGYNEQFF. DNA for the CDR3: TGTGCCAGCAGTGATGGCAGGGACAGGGGTTACAATGAGCAGTTCTTC.

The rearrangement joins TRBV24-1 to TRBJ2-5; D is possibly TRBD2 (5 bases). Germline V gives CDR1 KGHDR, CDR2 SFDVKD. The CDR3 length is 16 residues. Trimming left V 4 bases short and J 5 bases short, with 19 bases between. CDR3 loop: CATSDWVRAGDETQYF. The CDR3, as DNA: TGTGCCACCAGTGACTGGGTGCGGGCTGGGGATGAGACCCAGTACTTC.

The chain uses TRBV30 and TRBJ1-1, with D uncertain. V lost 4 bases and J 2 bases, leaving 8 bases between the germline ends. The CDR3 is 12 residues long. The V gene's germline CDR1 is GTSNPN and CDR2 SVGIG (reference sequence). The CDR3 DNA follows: TGTGCCTGGACAGGATTTAACACTGAAGCTTTCTTT. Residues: CAWTGFNTEAFF.

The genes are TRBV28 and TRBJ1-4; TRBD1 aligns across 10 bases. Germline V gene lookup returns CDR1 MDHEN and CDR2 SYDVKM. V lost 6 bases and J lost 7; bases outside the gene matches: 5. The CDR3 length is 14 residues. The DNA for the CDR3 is TGTGCCAGCAGCCGGACAGGGGGTGTTGAAAAACTGTTTTTT. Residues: CASSRTGGVEKLFF. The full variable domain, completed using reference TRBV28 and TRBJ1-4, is DVKVTQSSRYLVKRTGEKVFLECVQDMDHENMFWYRQDPGLGLRLIYFSYDVKMKEKGDIPEGYSVSREKKERFSLILESASTNQTSMYLCASSRTGGVEKLFFGSGTQLSVL.

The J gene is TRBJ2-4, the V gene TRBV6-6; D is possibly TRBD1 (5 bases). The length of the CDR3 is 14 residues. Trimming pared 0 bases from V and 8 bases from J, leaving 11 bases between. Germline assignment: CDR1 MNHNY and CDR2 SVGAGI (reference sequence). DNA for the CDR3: TGTGCCAGCAGTTACTCGCCCCAGGGTTACATTCAGTACTTC. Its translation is CASSYSPQGYIQYF.

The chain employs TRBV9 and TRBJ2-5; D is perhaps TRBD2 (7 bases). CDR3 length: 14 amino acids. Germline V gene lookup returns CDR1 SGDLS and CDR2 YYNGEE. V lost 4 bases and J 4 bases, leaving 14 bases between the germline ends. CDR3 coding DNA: TGTGCCAGCAGCAGGGGGGGACTATCAGAGACCCAGTACTTC. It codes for CASSRGGLSETQYF.

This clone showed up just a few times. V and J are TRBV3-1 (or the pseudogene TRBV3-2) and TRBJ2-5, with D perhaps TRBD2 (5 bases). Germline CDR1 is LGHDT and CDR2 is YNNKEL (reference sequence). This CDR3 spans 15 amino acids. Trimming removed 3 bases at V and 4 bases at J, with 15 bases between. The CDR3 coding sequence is TGTGCCAGCAGCCAGAAGGTTTCTGGAGGAGAGACCCAGTACTTC. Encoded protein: CASSQKVSGGETQYF.

CDR3 bases: TGTGCCAGCAGTAGAACCAGGGAGAACACTGAAGCTTTCTTT. The encoded protein is CASSRTRENTEAFF. The chain uses TRBV6-5 and TRBJ1-1, with D perhaps matching TRBD1 (5 bases). V gave up 5 bases and J gave up 1 base, with 11 bases separating them. Looked up from germline, CDR1 is MNHEY and CDR2 is SVGAGI. The CDR3 has 14 amino acids.

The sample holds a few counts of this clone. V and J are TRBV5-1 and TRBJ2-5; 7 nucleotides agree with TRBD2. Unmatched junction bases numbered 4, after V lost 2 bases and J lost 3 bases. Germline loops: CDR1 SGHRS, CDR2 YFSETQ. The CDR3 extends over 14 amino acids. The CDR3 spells CASSLGGGKETQYF. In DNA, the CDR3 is TGCGCCAGCAGCTTAGGCGGGGGTAAAGAGACCCAGTACTTC. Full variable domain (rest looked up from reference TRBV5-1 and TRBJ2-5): KAGVTQTPRYLIKTRGQQVTLSCSPISGHRSVSWYQQTPGQGLQFLFEYFSETQRNKGNFPGRFSGRQFSNSRSEMNVSTLELGDSALYLCASSLGGGKETQYFGPGTRLLVL.

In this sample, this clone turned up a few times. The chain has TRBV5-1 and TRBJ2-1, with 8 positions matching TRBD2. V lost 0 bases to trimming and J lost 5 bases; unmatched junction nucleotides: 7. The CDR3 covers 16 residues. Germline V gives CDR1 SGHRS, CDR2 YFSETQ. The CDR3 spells CASSLGGTSDHNEQFF. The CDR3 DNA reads TGCGCCAGCAGCTTGGGGGGGACTAGTGATCACAATGAGCAGTTCTTC.

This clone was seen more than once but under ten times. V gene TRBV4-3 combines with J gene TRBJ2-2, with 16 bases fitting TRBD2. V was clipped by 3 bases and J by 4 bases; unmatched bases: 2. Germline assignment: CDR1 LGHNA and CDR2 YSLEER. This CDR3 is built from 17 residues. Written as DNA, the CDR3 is TGCGCCAGCAGCCAGGGACTAGCGGGGGGGCCCACCGGGGAGCTGTTTTTT. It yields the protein CASSQGLAGGPTGELFF.

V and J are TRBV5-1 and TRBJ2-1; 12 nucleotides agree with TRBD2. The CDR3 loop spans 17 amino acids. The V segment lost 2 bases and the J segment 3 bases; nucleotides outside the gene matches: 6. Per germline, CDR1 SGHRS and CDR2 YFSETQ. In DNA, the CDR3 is TGCGCCAGCAGCTTCCCCCTAGCGGGGGGGGACTACAATGAGCAGTTCTTC. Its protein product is CASSFPLAGGDYNEQFF.

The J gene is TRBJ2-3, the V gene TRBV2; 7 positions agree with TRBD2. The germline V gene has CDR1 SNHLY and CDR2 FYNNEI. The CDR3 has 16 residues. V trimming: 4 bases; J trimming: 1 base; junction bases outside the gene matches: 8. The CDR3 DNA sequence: TGTGCCAGCAGTGGAAGTTTCCGGGGGGGCACAGATACGCAGTATTTT. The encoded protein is CASSGSFRGGTDTQYF.

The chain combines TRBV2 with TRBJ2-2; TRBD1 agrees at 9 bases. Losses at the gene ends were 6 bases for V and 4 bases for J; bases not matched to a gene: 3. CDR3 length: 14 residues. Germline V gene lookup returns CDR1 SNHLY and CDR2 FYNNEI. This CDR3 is CASRQGARTGELFF. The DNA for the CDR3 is TGTGCCAGCAGACAGGGGGCGCGCACCGGGGAGCTGTTTTTT.

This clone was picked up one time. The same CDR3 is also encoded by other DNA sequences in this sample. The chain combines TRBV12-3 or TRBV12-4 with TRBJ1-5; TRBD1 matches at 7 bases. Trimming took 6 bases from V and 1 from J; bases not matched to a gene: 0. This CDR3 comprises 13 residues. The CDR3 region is CASRTGSNQPQHF. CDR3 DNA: TGTGCCAGCAGGACAGGGAGCAATCAGCCCCAGCATTTT.

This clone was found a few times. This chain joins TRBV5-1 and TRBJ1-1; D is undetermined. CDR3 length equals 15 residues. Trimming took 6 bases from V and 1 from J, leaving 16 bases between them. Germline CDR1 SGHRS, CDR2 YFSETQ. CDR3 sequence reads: CASTPAMGPNTEAFF. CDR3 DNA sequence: TGCGCCAGCACCCCCGCCATGGGCCCGAACACTGAAGCTTTCTTT.

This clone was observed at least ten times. For the CDR3, the DNA is TGTGCCAGCAGCAAACAGGGCTACGAGCAGTACTTC. Translating gives CASSKQGYEQYF. V gene TRBV5-4 combines with J gene TRBJ2-7; the D gene is possibly TRBD1 (6 bases). Looked up from germline, CDR1 is SGHNT and CDR2 is YYREEE (reference sequence). V lost 4 bases and J lost 3, with 8 bases in between. CDR3 size: 12 residues.

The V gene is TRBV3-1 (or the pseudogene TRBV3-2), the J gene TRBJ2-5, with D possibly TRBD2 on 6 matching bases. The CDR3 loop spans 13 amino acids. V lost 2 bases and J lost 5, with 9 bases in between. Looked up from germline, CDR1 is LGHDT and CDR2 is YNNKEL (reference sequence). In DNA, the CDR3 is TGTGCCAGCAGCCAACTAGCGTCGGAGACCCAGTACTTC. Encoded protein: CASSQLASETQYF.

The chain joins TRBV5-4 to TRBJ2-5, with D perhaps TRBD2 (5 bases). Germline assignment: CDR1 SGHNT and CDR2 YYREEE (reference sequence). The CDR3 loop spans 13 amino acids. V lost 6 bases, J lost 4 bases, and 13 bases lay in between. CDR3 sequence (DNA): TGTGCCAGCAACATCGGCCGGGGAGAGACCCAGTACTTC. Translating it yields CASNIGRGETQYF.

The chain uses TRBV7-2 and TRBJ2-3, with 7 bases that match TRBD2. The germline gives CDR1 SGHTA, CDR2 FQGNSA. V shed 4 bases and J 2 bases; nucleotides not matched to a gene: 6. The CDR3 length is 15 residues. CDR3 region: CASSSGGSPTDTQYF. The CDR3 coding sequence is TGTGCCAGCAGCTCGGGCGGGAGCCCCACAGATACGCAGTATTTT.

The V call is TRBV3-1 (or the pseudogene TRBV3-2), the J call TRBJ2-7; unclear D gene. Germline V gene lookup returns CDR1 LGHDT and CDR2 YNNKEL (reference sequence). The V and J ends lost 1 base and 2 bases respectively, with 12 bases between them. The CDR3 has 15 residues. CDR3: CASSQVVVPPYEQYF. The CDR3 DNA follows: TGTGCCAGCAGCCAAGTAGTGGTCCCTCCCTACGAGCAGTACTTC.

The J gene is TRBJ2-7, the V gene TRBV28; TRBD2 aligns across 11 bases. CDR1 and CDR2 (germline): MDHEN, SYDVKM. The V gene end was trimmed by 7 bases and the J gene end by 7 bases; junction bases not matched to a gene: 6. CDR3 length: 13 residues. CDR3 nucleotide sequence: TGTGCCAGCATTATAGCGGGGGGGCATGAGCAGTACTTC. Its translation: CASIIAGGHEQYF.

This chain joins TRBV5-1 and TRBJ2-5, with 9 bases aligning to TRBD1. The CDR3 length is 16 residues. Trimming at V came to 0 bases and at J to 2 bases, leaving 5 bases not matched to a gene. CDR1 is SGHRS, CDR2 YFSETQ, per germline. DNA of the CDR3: TGCGCCAGCAGCTTGGCCCCGGGGACAGGGCAAGAGACCCAGTACTTC. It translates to CASSLAPGTGQETQYF.

In DNA form, the CDR3 reads TGTGCCAGTACTTTGGGCACCTCTGGGGCCAACGTCCTGACTTTC. Encoded protein: CASTLGTSGANVLTF. The rearrangement links TRBV19 to TRBJ2-6; no reliable D call. Germline V CDR1 and CDR2: LNHDA, SQIVND (reference sequence). There are 15 residues in the CDR3. The germline V and J ends were trimmed by 7 bases and 0 bases, with 10 bases remaining between them.

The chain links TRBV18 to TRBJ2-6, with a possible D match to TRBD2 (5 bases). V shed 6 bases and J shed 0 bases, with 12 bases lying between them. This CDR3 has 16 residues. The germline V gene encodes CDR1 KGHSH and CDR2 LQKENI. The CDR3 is CASSRGLNSGANVLTF. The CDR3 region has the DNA TGTGCCAGCTCCCGCGGACTGAACTCTGGGGCCAACGTCCTGACTTTC.